A single T cell receptor beta chain is shown here with its context. In the PCR, 60 Vbeta and 13 Jbeta primers were used. Clones were read by immunoSEQ multiplex PCR, and TCRdb kept only the in-frame ones, dropping some. The listing records about 130,000 clones. This entry comes from a study of cytomegalovirus exposure and HLA in healthy donors. V was shortened by 2 bases and J by 6 bases, with 13 bases between the two germline ends. Looked up from germline, CDR1 is SEHNR and CDR2 is FQNEAQ (reference sequence). There are 14 residues in the CDR3. This chain links TRBV7-9 with TRBJ1-2, with D possibly being TRBD1 (5 bases). The specimen sequenced was PBMCs. This TCR came from a man younger than 35 in good health and CMV-seronegative. This CDR3 reads CASSLFSRGNGYTF. The CDR3 nucleotides are TGTGCCAGCAGCTTATTTAGTAGGGGCAATGGCTACACCTTC.